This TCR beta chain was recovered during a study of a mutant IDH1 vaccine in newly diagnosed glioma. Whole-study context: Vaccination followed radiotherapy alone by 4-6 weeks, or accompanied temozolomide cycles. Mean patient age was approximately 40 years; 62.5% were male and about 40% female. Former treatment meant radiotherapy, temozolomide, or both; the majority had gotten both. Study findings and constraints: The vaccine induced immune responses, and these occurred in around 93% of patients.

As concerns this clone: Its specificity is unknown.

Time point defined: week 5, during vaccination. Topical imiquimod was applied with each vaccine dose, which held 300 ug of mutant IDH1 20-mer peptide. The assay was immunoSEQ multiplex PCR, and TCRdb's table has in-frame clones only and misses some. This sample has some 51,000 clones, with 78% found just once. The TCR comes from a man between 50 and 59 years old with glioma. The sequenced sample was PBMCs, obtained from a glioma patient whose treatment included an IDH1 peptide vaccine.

The CDR3 DNA reads as TGTGCCATGGGGGGTTCATCCACAGATACGCAGTATTTT. Translating gives CAMGGSSTDTQYF. V usage is TRBV5-4 and J usage is TRBJ2-3; perhaps TRBD2 as D (6 bases). The CDR3 is 13 amino acids. CDR1 is SGHNT and CDR2 is YYREEE in the germline V gene (reference sequence). Deletions cut 9 bases from V and 2 bases from J, with 13 bases between. Filled out from reference TRBV5-4 and TRBJ2-3, the complete variable domain reads ETGVTQSPTHLIKTRGQQVTLRCSSQSGHNTVSWYQQALGQGPQFIFQYYREEENGRGNFPPRFSGLQFPNYSSELNVNALELDDSALYLCAMGGSSTDTQYFGPGTRLTVL.